Following are 5 T cell receptor beta chains from one sample sequenced in a study of T cell responses to AZD1222 COVID-19 vaccine. Profiling relied on immunoSEQ multiplex PCR, and the TCRdb table lists in-frame clones only, not all of them. The table has under 150,000 clones, roughly 88% seen once. The source material was peripheral blood, sampled on day 0 of MenACWY control vaccination. The receptor source for this set is an adult in good health.

The chain uses TRBV5-1 and TRBJ1-4; D is undetermined. CDR1 is SGHRS, CDR2 YFSETQ, per germline. This CDR3 region has 13 residues. V gave up 5 bases and J gave up 8 bases, with 13 bases separating them. CDR3 nucleotides: TGCGCCAGCAGACTCGGTTGGAGCGAAAAACTGTTTTTT. This codes for CASRLGWSEKLFF.

The rearrangement uses TRBV19 and TRBJ2-2; 8 nucleotides agree with TRBD1. CDR1 and CDR2 from the germline V gene are LNHDA and SQIVND (reference sequence). V dropped 5 bases and J dropped 1; count of bases not matched to a gene: 6. The CDR3 loop spans 16 amino acids. The CDR3 sequence is CASSPPGTGNTGELFF. Written as DNA, the CDR3 is TGTGCCAGTAGTCCACCCGGGACAGGGAACACCGGGGAGCTGTTTTTT.

V usage is TRBV10-3 and J usage is TRBJ1-5; TRBD1 might be the D (5 bases). The germline V and J ends were trimmed by 8 bases and 1 base, with 12 bases remaining between them. Germline V gene sequence: CDR1 ENHRY, CDR2 SYGVKD. The CDR3 is 14 residues long. CDR3 amino acids: CAIGGVRSNQPQHF. The CDR3, as DNA: TGTGCCATCGGAGGGGTAAGAAGCAATCAGCCCCAGCATTTT.

The chain has TRBV18 and TRBJ1-3; D gene ambiguous. Germline assignment: CDR1 KGHSH and CDR2 LQKENI. CDR3 length: 16 residues. V lost 6 bases and J 0 bases, leaving 15 bases between the germline ends. DNA for the CDR3: TGTGCCAGCTCGAAAGGGTCAGGAAGCTCTGGAAACACCATATATTTT. As protein: CASSKGSGSSGNTIYF.

This chain connects TRBV5-1 to TRBJ2-3; 9 bases are shared with TRBD2. There are 15 residues in the CDR3. Germline V CDR1 and CDR2: SGHRS, YFSETQ. V lost 3 bases and J lost 4; bases outside the gene matches: 6. CDR3 sequence: CASSWRGGGADTQYF. CDR3 nucleotide sequence: TGCGCCAGCAGCTGGCGGGGGGGCGGGGCAGATACGCAGTATTTT.